The 21 T cell receptor beta chains below were found in one sample sequenced in a study of blood T cell repertoires in COVID-19 (dated by TCRdb to the early 2020s). Library preparation used the immunoSEQ multiplex PCR assay. The source is immuneACCESS, and TCRdb retained only in-frame sequences with V and J called. Part of the clones is not carried over; for the studies checked, unresolved V genes explain less than half of this, and the remainder is unexplained. The sample yields 150,000 to 200,000 clones; 75% to 80% were counted once. Roughly 28% of the sample comes from the top ten. Sequenced sample: peripheral blood. The receptor source for this set is a woman aged 70-85 years with acute or convalescent COVID-19.

The chain carries TRBV5-8 and TRBJ1-5; a weak D match, TRBD1 (6 bases). V lost 5 bases and J 6 bases, leaving 15 bases between the germline ends. The germline V gene encodes CDR1 SGHTS and CDR2 YDEGEE. The CDR3 consists of 14 residues. CDR3 nucleotides: TGTGCCAGCAGGTCCGGGACAAGTTTTCAGCCCCAGCATTTT. This codes for CASRSGTSFQPQHF. The full variable domain, completed using reference TRBV5-8 and TRBJ1-5, is EAGVTQSPTHLIKTRGQQATLRCSPISGHTSVYWYQQALGLGLQFLLWYDEGEERNRGNFPPRFSGRQFPNYSSELNVNALELEDSALYLCASRSGTSFQPQHFGDGTRLSIL.

CDR3 amino acids: CASGGSGSSYNEQFF. CDR3 sequence (DNA): TGTGCTAGTGGGGGTAGCGGGAGCTCCTACAATGAGCAGTTCTTC. V usage is TRBV12-5 and J usage is TRBJ2-1; 9 nucleotides agree with TRBD2. Germline V gene sequence: CDR1 LGHNT, CDR2 FRNRAP. The V segment lost 6 bases and the J segment 0 bases; nucleotides outside the gene matches: 3. This CDR3 is 15 amino acids long.

The chain combines TRBV29-1 with TRBJ2-7, with D possibly TRBD2 on 5 matching bases. Germline V gene data show CDR1 as SQVTM and CDR2 as ANQGSEA. This CDR3 has 15 amino acids. Trimming shortened V by 4 bases and J by 3 bases, and 19 bases separated the two germline ends. The CDR3 coding sequence is TGCAGCGTTGGCTCTTTAAGCATACGGGGCTACGAGCAGTACTTC. The encoded protein is CSVGSLSIRGYEQYF.

This chain joins TRBV11-2 and TRBJ1-1; TRBD1 aligns across 9 bases. Germline CDR1 is SGHAT and CDR2 is FQNNGV. V was pared by 1 base and J by 10 bases, with 4 bases of the junction left unmatched. This CDR3 spans 13 amino acids. The CDR3 is CASSLGQGVGAFF. CDR3 nucleotides: TGTGCCAGCAGCTTAGGACAGGGGGTAGGAGCTTTCTTT.

In this sample, this clone turned up a few times. The CDR3 is CATSGSGGKQFF. The CDR3 nucleotides are TGTGCCACCAGTGGCTCTGGCGGGAAGCAGTTCTTC. The chain recombines TRBV24-1 with TRBJ2-1; a possible D gene is TRBD2 (6 bases). V lost 5 bases, J lost 11 bases, and 12 bases lay in between. This CDR3 has 12 residues. Germline V lookup: CDR1 KGHDR, CDR2 SFDVKD.

This rearrangement joins TRBV29-1 to TRBJ2-3, with TRBD1 identical over 8 bases. V trimming: 4 bases; J trimming: 4 bases; junction bases outside the gene matches: 10. The CDR3 sequence is 15 residues long. Germline CDR1 and CDR2: SQVTM and ANQGSEA. This CDR3 is CSVGGQGARPDTQYF. The CDR3 region has the DNA TGCAGCGTTGGTGGTCAGGGGGCGCGTCCAGATACGCAGTATTTT.

The chain carries TRBV5-1 and TRBJ2-7; no clear D gene. In germline, CDR1 is SGHRS, CDR2 YFSETQ. V lost 4 bases and J lost 3, with 14 bases in between. The CDR3 covers 14 residues. CDR3 protein: CASSPSGPLYEQYF. CDR3 nucleotide sequence: TGCGCCAGCAGCCCATCTGGGCCCCTCTACGAGCAGTACTTC.

The chain has TRBV5-4 and TRBJ2-3; 9 nucleotides match TRBD2. CDR1 is SGHNT and CDR2 is YYREEE in the germline V gene (reference sequence). V lost 4 bases, J lost 5 bases, and 14 bases stayed unmatched. This CDR3 is 17 amino acids long. The CDR3 DNA reads TGTGCCAGCAGCGCCGGAGGCGGGAGGGCACGGGGAGATACGCAGTATTTT. Its translation is CASSAGGGRARGDTQYF.

This clone appeared a single time. The chain joins TRBV7-9 to TRBJ2-3; 11 bases align to TRBD2. This CDR3 is 16 amino acids long. The ends lost 5 bases at V and 1 base at J; junction bases unmatched: 5. Germline CDR1 and CDR2: SEHNR and FQNEAQ (reference sequence). CDR3 in amino acids: CASSPGGLAGTDTQYF. The CDR3 nucleotides are TGTGCCAGCAGCCCGGGGGGACTAGCGGGCACAGATACGCAGTATTTT.

Regarding this clone: At one of its ends the junction is not consistent with the germline gene, which may arise from a read error. The rearrangement uses TRBV5-1 and TRBJ2-1; D is ambiguous. The CDR3 has 14 amino acids. Germline V gene lookup returns CDR1 SGHRS and CDR2 YFSETQ. The CDR3 sequence: CASGLESRYNEQFF. The CDR3 bases are TGCGCCAGCGGCTTGGAGTCTAGGTACAATGAGCAGTTCTTC.

The chain uses TRBV19 and TRBJ1-1; D possibly corresponds to TRBD1 (6 bases). The V and J ends lost 5 bases and 4 bases respectively, with 14 bases between them. Germline V gene sequence: CDR1 LNHDA, CDR2 SQIVND (reference sequence). The CDR3 sequence is 14 residues long. CDR3 sequence reads: CASSLQGGGTEAFF. The DNA of the CDR3 is TGTGCCAGTAGTCTCCAGGGAGGGGGCACTGAAGCTTTCTTT.

J is TRBJ2-5 and V is TRBV29-1; 9 bases align to TRBD1. This CDR3 contains 14 residues. Germline CDR1 SQVTM, CDR2 ANQGSEA. The DNA for the CDR3 is TGCAGAGGAGAGGGACAGGGCTCCTCCGAGACCCAGTACTTC. Its translation is CRGEGQGSSETQYF.

This clone was seen a handful of times. The DNA of the CDR3 is TGTGCCAGCTCCCCCCCTGGGGGACTCTATGGCTACACCTTC. Translation gives CASSPPGGLYGYTF. V gene TRBV18 combines with J gene TRBJ1-2; possibly TRBD1 for D (5 bases). Germline V gene lookup returns CDR1 KGHSH and CDR2 LQKENI. With 6 bases removed from V and 4 bases from J, the gap between germline ends came to 15 bases. The CDR3 has 14 residues.

The V and J genes are TRBV5-1 and TRBJ2-7, with TRBD1 as a possible D gene (6 bases). CDR3 size: 14 residues. From germline, CDR1 is SGHRS and CDR2 YFSETQ. Trimming stripped 2 bases from V and 0 bases from J, with 9 bases between. CDR3 loop: CASSFSGDSYEQYF. The CDR3 DNA reads TGCGCCAGCAGCTTCTCAGGGGACTCCTACGAGCAGTACTTC. Full variable domain (outside the CDR3, taken from reference TRBV5-1 and TRBJ2-7): KAGVTQTPRYLIKTRGQQVTLSCSPISGHRSVSWYQQTPGQGLQFLFEYFSETQRNKGNFPGRFSGRQFSNSRSEMNVSTLELGDSALYLCASSFSGDSYEQYFGPGTRLTVT.

V usage is TRBV5-3 and J usage is TRBJ2-5; D is perhaps TRBD1 (6 bases). TRBV5-3 is recorded as an ORF, its role being uncertain. Trimming took 10 bases from V and 0 from J, leaving 19 bases between them. This CDR3 has 15 amino acids. The CDR3 loop reads CAGQGSSDHQETQYF. The CDR3 DNA follows: TGTGCCGGGCAGGGGTCGTCGGATCACCAAGAGACCCAGTACTTC.

The sample holds a few counts of this clone. The genes are TRBV5-1 and TRBJ2-7, with D maybe TRBD2 (5 bases). The CDR3 consists of 15 residues. From germline, CDR1 is SGHRS and CDR2 YFSETQ. Trimming cost V 1 base and J 3 bases, with 14 bases left between them. The CDR3 region has the DNA TGCGCCAGCAGCTTGAACACGGGATCTTTCTACGAGCAGTACTTC. It codes for CASSLNTGSFYEQYF.

The rearrangement links TRBV5-6 to TRBJ2-2; D remains ambiguous. The V and J ends lost 0 bases and 0 bases respectively, with 15 bases between them. The CDR3 sequence is 18 residues long. The germline V gene has CDR1 SGHDT and CDR2 YYEEEE. This CDR3 is CASSLVGRFIANTGELFF. The CDR3, as DNA: TGTGCCAGCAGCTTGGTGGGCAGATTCATAGCGAACACCGGGGAGCTGTTTTTT.

The CDR3 bases are TGTGCCAGCAGTGATAGTAGCGGGAGGGCGAGCGAGCAGTACTTC. Translation gives CASSDSSGRASEQYF. The genes are TRBV2 and TRBJ2-7; the match to TRBD2 covers 11 bases. The V gene's germline CDR1 is SNHLY and CDR2 FYNNEI. Losses at the gene ends were 3 bases for V and 6 bases for J; bases not matched to a gene: 7. The CDR3 consists of 15 residues.

This clone has a handful of counts. The chain links TRBV7-9 to TRBJ1-1; 7 bases line up with TRBD1. The J segment lost 4 bases and the V segment lost 8 bases, leaving 4 bases of the junction unmatched. This CDR3 contains 12 residues. Germline CDR1 and CDR2: SEHNR and FQNEAQ (reference sequence). CDR3 coding DNA: TGTGCCAGCCACAGGGGTGGCACTGAAGCTTTCTTT. It is translated as CASHRGGTEAFF.

The chain is built from TRBV7-9 and TRBJ1-1; unclear D gene. This CDR3 spans 15 amino acids. CDR1 is SEHNR and CDR2 is FQNEAQ in the germline V gene (reference sequence). The germline V and J ends were trimmed by 1 base and 1 base, with 10 bases remaining between them. The CDR3 sequence: CASSLESTENTEAFF. For the CDR3, the DNA is TGTGCCAGCAGCTTAGAATCTACAGAGAACACTGAAGCTTTCTTT.

This chain connects TRBV25-1 to TRBJ2-7, with D possibly matching TRBD2 (6 bases). Per germline, CDR1 MGHDK and CDR2 SYGVNS. V was trimmed by 6 bases and J by 3 bases, leaving 12 bases between them. The CDR3 loop spans 13 amino acids. In nucleotides, the CDR3 is TGTGCCAGCAGGCCAGCGGGTGGCTACGAGCAGTACTTC. It yields the protein CASRPAGGYEQYF.